These T cell receptor beta chains were read from a single sample in a study of siplizumab effects on memory and regulatory T cells. Assay: immunoSEQ multiplex PCR; the TCRdb copy retains only in-frame clones and omits some. The table lists some 96,000 clones, about 94% of them singletons. The sequenced sample was non-Treg CD4+ T cells sorted from blood. These receptors were collected from a human donor in good health. Both conserved end residues are part of each CDR3. The D gene is left open where the match is weak. Size values are once, few and many counts, or a class for expanded clones, and some rows have none.

cdr3_aa	cdr3_nt	d_call	v_call	j_call	clone_size
CASSGVSTDTQYF	TGCGCCAGCAGTGGCGTCAGCACAGATACGCAGTATTTT	-	TRBV10-2	TRBJ2-3	-
CASRRREAPYEQYF	TGTGCCAGTAGAAGGCGGGAGGCTCCCTACGAGCAGTACTTC	TRBD2	TRBV19	TRBJ2-7	-
CASTLSKPIGELFF	TGTGCCAGCACTCTAAGTAAACCTATTGGGGAGCTGTTTTTT	-	TRBV2	TRBJ2-2	-
CASSNGLAGGRIAYEQYF	TGTGCCAGCAGCAACGGACTAGCGGGAGGGCGCATCGCCTACGAGCAGTACTTC	TRBD2	TRBV6-4	TRBJ2-7	-
CASSIYRTSGDYEQYF	TGTGCCAGTAGTATATATCGGACTAGCGGGGACTACGAGCAGTACTTC	TRBD2	TRBV19	TRBJ2-7	-
CASSTVGVGTDTQYF	TGTGCCAGCAGCACCGTCGGGGTGGGCACAGATACGCAGTATTTT	-	TRBV7-9	TRBJ2-3	once
CASSQAGAPEQYF	TGTGCCAGCAGCCAAGCGGGGGCTCCCGAGCAGTACTTC	TRBD2	TRBV9	TRBJ2-7	-
CASSARPTGDYGYTF	TGTGCCAGCAGCGCCCGACCGACAGGCGACTATGGCTACACCTTC	-	TRBV5-8	TRBJ1-2	-
CASSLVTGELFF	TGTGCCAGCAGCTTAGTGACCGGGGAGCTGTTTTTT	-	TRBV11-2	TRBJ2-2	-
CASSRRDTTYEQYF	TGTGCCAGCTCACGAAGGGACACTACCTACGAGCAGTACTTC	-	TRBV18	TRBJ2-7	-
CASSLFSGANVLTF	TGTGCCAGCAGCTTATTCTCTGGGGCCAACGTCCTGACTTTC	-	TRBV7-3	TRBJ2-6	once